The 14 T cell receptor beta chains below come from one sample, sequenced in a study of CD8 T cells in Susac syndrome. Reverse transcription used about 0.45 to 1 ug RNA and random hexamers. TCRdb called the immunoSEQ multiplex PCR reads again in MiXCR, with one record for every CDR3 protein. The sample has around 180,000 distinct CDR3 sequences, over 85% seen once. Sequencing was carried out using CD4+ T cells from PBMCs. The receptors come from a human donor with multiple sclerosis.

The genes are TRBV20-1 and TRBJ2-1, with 11 bases aligning to TRBD2. J lost 6 bases, V lost 6 bases, and 10 bases had no gene match. This CDR3 region has 15 residues. The germline CDR1 and CDR2 sequences are DFQATT and SNEGSKA (reference sequence). CDR3 in amino acids: CSAPTLAGGRNEQFF. As DNA, the CDR3 is TGCAGTGCCCCGACCCTAGCGGGGGGCCGCAATGAGCAGTTCTTC.

The chain is built from TRBV5-1 and TRBJ1-5; no clear D gene. Per the germline V gene, CDR1 is SGHRS and CDR2 is YFSETQ. The CDR3 covers 15 residues. V was shortened by 4 bases and J by 1 base, with 12 bases between the two germline ends. This CDR3 reads CASSVAGHSNQPQHF. The CDR3 DNA is TGCGCCAGCAGCGTCGCCGGGCACAGCAATCAGCCCCAGCATTTT.

This chain uses TRBV2 with TRBJ2-1, with TRBD2 matching 8 bases. Per the germline V gene, CDR1 is SNHLY and CDR2 is FYNNEI. V lost 7 bases and J lost 9; bases outside the gene matches: 11. The CDR3 loop spans 14 amino acids. As DNA, the CDR3 is TGTGCCAGCAATACACCCGGGACTAGGTCTGAGCAGTTCTTC. Protein sequence: CASNTPGTRSEQFF.

The rearrangement joins TRBV30 to TRBJ2-7, with a possible D match to TRBD1 (6 bases). The CDR3 extends over 15 amino acids. From germline, CDR1 is GTSNPN and CDR2 SVGIG (reference sequence). Trimming stripped 2 bases from V and 8 bases from J, with 22 bases between. CDR3 coding DNA: TGTGCCTGGAGTCCGGGACAAGGGTTATTTGGTCAGCAGTACTTC. The encoded protein is CAWSPGQGLFGQQYF.

V usage is TRBV5-1 and J usage is TRBJ2-5, with D maybe TRBD2 (5 bases). Trimming left V 0 bases short and J 4 bases short, with 16 bases between. This CDR3 has 16 residues. Germline V gene sequence: CDR1 SGHRS, CDR2 YFSETQ. DNA of the CDR3: TGCGCCAGCAGCTTGGCGGACGCAAACCGGGGAGAGACCCAGTACTTC. It yields the protein CASSLADANRGETQYF.

The chain carries TRBV18 and TRBJ1-5; unclear D gene. CDR1 and CDR2 from the germline V gene are KGHSH and LQKENI. CDR3 length equals 14 residues. The germline V and J ends were trimmed by 0 bases and 3 bases, with 6 bases remaining between them. This chain's CDR3 is CASSPPGSNQPQHF. The CDR3 DNA is TGTGCCAGCTCACCACCGGGGTCCAATCAGCCCCAGCATTTT.

This clonotype was recorded only once. The chain is built from TRBV2 and TRBJ2-2; unclear D gene. Germline CDR1 SNHLY, CDR2 FYNNEI. The CDR3 spans 12 residues. V lost 8 bases and J lost 6, with 10 bases in between. In nucleotides, the CDR3 is TGTGCCAGCGGCCTCGGCCCCGGGGAGCTGTTTTTT. Protein product: CASGLGPGELFF.

This chain uses TRBV7-2 with TRBJ2-7; TRBD2 matches 8 bases. V lost 5 bases and J lost 0; bases outside the gene matches: 6. The CDR3 sequence is 15 residues long. Germline CDR1 SGHTA, CDR2 FQGNSA. The CDR3 loop reads CASSLGREVSYEQYF. CDR3 bases: TGTGCCAGCAGCCTAGGGCGGGAGGTCTCCTACGAGCAGTACTTC. Drawing the rest from reference TRBV7-2 and TRBJ2-7, the complete variable domain is GAGVSQSPSNKVTEKGKDVELRCDPISGHTALYWYRQSLGQGLEFLIYFQGNSAPDKSGLPSDRFSAERTGGSVSTLTIQRTQQEDSAVYLCASSLGREVSYEQYFGPGTRLTVT.

V gene TRBV6-2 or TRBV6-3 combines with J gene TRBJ2-5, with D possibly matching TRBD2 (5 bases). The CDR3 runs 13 residues. The V end lost 5 bases, the J end lost 5 bases, and 12 bases lay between the germline ends. Germline CDR1 and CDR2: MNHEY and SVGEGT. This chain's CDR3 is CASSEDRGETQYF. The DNA of the CDR3 is TGTGCCAGCAGTGAGGACCGAGGGGAGACCCAGTACTTC.

The table lists this clonotype with a count of one. The rearrangement joins TRBV12-3 or TRBV12-4 to TRBJ1-1; the match to TRBD1 covers 8 bases. The CDR3 extends over 15 amino acids. The junction had 7 bases not matched to a gene; V was cut back by 6 bases and J by 1 base. The chain's CDR3 is CASSPNRGENTEAFF. CDR3 bases: TGTGCCAGCAGCCCCAACAGGGGGGAGAACACTGAAGCTTTCTTT.

This clonotype has a single count. The chain recombines TRBV3-1 with TRBJ1-1; no clear D gene. The germline CDR1 and CDR2 sequences are LGHDT and YNNKEL (reference sequence). Trimming took off 0 bases at V and 7 bases at J, with 9 bases between the two ends. The CDR3 covers 13 residues. CDR3 residues: CASSQDWVHEAFF. The CDR3 bases are TGTGCCAGCAGCCAAGATTGGGTCCATGAAGCTTTCTTT.

The chain combines TRBV30 with TRBJ2-5, with a tentative D call TRBD1 (5 bases). The CDR3 is made up of 13 amino acids. V was cut by 2 bases and J by 2 bases, with 9 bases left in between. Germline loops: CDR1 GTSNPN, CDR2 SVGIG (reference sequence). The CDR3 sequence is CAWSQGGQETQYF. The CDR3 DNA reads TGTGCCTGGAGTCAGGGTGGGCAAGAGACCCAGTACTTC.

The CDR3 DNA follows: TGTGCCAGCAGCCAAGTCCCGGGACAAAATCAGCCCCAGCATTTT. Residues: CASSQVPGQNQPQHF. V is TRBV3-1 and J is TRBJ1-5; possibly TRBD1 for D (6 bases). Trimming took 1 base from V and 4 from J, leaving 11 bases between them. The CDR3 consists of 15 residues. The V gene's germline CDR1 is LGHDT and CDR2 YNNKEL (reference sequence).

The chain employs TRBV18 and TRBJ2-1; D possibly corresponds to TRBD1 (6 bases). The CDR3 sequence is 17 residues long. Trimming pared 2 bases from V and 0 bases from J, leaving 14 bases between. Germline CDR1 KGHSH, CDR2 LQKENI. CDR3 sequence reads: CASSPRTGFDSYNEQFF. The CDR3 region has the DNA TGTGCCAGCTCACCAAGAACAGGGTTCGACTCCTACAATGAGCAGTTCTTC. The variable domain in full, with the rest retrieved from reference TRBV18 and TRBJ2-1, is NAGVMQNPRHLVRRRGQEARLRCSPMKGHSHVYWYRQLPEEGLKFMVYLQKENIIDESGMPKERFSAEFPKEGPSILRIQQVVRGDSAAYFCASSPRTGFDSYNEQFFGPGTRLTVL.